The sequence of this T cell receptor (beta chain) was determined in a study of cytomegalovirus exposure and HLA in healthy donors. The primer mix had 60 Vbeta and 13 Jbeta primers. The table came from immunoSEQ multiplex PCR; TCRdb's copy has only in-frame clones and leaves some out. The sample contains approximately 130,000 clones, 70% to 80% of which appear only once. This clone was observed a single time. The V segment lost 6 bases and the J segment 3 bases; nucleotides outside the gene matches: 14. Looked up from germline, CDR1 is MNHEY and CDR2 is SMNVEV (reference sequence). CDR3 length: 16 amino acids.

The genes are TRBV27 and TRBJ2-7, with 7 bases lining up with TRBD1. The TCR sequence derives from a female donor in good health and CMV-seropositive. The sample comprised PBMCs. CDR3: CASRIGGAGSGYEQYF. The CDR3 DNA reads as TGTGCCAGCAGAATAGGGGGCGCCGGTTCAGGCTACGAGCAGTACTTC.